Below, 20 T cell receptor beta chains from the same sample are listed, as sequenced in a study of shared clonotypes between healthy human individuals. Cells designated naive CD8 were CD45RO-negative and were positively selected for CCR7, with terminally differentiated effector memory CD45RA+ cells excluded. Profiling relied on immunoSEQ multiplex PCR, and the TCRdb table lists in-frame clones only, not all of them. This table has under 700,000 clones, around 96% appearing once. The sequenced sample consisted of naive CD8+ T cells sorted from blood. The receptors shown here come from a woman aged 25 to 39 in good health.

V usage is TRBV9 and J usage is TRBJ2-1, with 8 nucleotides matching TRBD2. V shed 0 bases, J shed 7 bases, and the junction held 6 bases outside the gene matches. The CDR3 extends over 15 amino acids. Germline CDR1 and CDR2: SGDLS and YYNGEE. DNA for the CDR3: TGTGCCAGCAGCGTAGAGGGCGGGAGGTGGAATGAGCAGTTCTTC. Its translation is CASSVEGGRWNEQFF.

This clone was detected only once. The CDR3 DNA sequence: TGTGCCTGCCTGGGGGGTATCATAGCTAATGAAAAACTGTTTTTT. It specifies CACLGGIIANEKLFF. J is TRBJ1-4 and V is TRBV6-5; a possible D gene is TRBD1 (5 bases). The CDR3 has 15 residues. CDR1 is MNHEY, CDR2 SVGAGI, per germline. The ends were cut back, 11 bases at V and 3 bases at J, with 19 bases in the middle.

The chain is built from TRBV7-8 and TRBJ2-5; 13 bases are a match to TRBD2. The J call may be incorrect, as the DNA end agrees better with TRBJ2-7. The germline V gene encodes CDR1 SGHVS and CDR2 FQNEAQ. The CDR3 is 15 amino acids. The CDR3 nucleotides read TGTGCCAGCAGCTCGGGACTAGCGGGGTTCTACGAGCAGTACTTC. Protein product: CASSSGLAGFYEQYF.

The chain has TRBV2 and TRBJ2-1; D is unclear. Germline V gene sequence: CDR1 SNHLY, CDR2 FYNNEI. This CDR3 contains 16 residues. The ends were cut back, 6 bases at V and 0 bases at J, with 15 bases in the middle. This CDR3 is CASRPSRGSSYNEQFF. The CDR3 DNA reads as TGTGCCAGCAGGCCCAGTCGCGGATCCTCCTACAATGAGCAGTTCTTC.

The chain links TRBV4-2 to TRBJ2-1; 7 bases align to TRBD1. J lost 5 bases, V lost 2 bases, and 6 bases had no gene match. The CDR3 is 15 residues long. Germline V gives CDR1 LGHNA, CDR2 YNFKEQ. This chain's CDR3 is CASSQLTGRNNEQFF. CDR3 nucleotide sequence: TGTGCCAGCAGCCAACTGACAGGGCGGAACAATGAGCAGTTCTTC.

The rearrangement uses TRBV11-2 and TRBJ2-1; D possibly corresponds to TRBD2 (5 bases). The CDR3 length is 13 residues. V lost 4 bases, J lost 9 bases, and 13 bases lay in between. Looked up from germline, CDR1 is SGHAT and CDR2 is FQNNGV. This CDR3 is CASSSKLDVEQFF. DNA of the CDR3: TGTGCCAGCAGCTCAAAACTAGATGTTGAGCAGTTCTTC.

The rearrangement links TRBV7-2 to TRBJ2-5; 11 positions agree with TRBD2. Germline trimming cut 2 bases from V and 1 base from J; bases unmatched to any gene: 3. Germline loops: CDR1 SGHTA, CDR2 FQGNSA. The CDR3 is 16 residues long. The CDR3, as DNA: TGTGCCAGCAGCTTACCTGGGACTAGCGGCCAAGAGACCCAGTACTTC. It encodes CASSLPGTSGQETQYF. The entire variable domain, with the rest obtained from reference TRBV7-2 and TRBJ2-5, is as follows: GAGVSQSPSNKVTEKGKDVELRCDPISGHTALYWYRQSLGQGLEFLIYFQGNSAPDKSGLPSDRFSAERTGGSVSTLTIQRTQQEDSAVYLCASSLPGTSGQETQYFGPGTRLLVL.

In DNA form, the CDR3 reads TGTGCCAGCAGTGAATGGGGGGGATTGGGCACAGATACGCAGTATTTT. It translates to CASSEWGGLGTDTQYF. This chain uses TRBV25-1 with TRBJ2-3, with 7 bases that match TRBD2. J was trimmed by 1 base and V by 1 base; bases with no gene match: 5. The CDR3 contains 16 residues. Germline V gene data show CDR1 as MGHDK and CDR2 as SYGVNS.

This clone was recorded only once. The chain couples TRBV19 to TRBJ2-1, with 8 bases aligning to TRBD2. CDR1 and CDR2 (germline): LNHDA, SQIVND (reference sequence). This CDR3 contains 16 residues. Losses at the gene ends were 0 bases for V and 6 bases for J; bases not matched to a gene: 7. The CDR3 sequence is CASSIDLGRGGNEQFF. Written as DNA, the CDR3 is TGTGCCAGTAGTATAGATCTCGGGAGGGGGGGCAATGAGCAGTTCTTC.

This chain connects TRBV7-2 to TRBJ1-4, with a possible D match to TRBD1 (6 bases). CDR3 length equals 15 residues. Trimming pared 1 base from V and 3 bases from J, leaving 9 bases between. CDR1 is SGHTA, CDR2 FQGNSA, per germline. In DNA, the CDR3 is TGTGCCAGCAGCTTAGTACAGGGTCCTAATGAAAAACTGTTTTTT. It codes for CASSLVQGPNEKLFF.

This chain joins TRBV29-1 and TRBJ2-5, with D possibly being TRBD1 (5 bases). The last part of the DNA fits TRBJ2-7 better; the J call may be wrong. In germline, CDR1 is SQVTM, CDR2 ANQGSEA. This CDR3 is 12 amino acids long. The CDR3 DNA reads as TGCAGCGTCCTCCCGACAGCCTACGAGCAGTACTTC. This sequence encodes CSVLPTAYEQYF.

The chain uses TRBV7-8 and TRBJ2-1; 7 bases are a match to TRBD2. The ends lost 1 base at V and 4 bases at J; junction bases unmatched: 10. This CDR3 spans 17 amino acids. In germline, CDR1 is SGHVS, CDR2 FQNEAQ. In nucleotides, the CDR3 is TGTGCCAGCAGCTTAGGTTTGGGACTACTCCAATACAATGAGCAGTTCTTC. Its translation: CASSLGLGLLQYNEQFF.

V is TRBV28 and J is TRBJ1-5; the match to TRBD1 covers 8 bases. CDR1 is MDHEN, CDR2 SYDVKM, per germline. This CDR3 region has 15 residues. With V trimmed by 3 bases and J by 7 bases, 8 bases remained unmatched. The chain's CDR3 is CASSFRGPGGQPQHF. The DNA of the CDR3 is TGTGCCAGCAGTTTCAGGGGGCCCGGGGGACAGCCCCAGCATTTT.

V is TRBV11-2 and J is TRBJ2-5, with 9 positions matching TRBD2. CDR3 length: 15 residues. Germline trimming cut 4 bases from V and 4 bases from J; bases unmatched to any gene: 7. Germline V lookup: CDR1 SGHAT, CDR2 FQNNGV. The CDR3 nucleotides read TGTGCCAGCAGCTCTGAGACTAGCGGACGAGAGACCCAGTACTTC. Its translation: CASSSETSGRETQYF.

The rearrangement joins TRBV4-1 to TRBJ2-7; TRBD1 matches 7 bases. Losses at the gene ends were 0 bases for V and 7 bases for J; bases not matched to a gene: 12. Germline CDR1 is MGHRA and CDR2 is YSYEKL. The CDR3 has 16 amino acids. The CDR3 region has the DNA TGCGCCAGCAGCCAAGAACGTTCGGTGGCAGGGGGTGAGCAGTACTTC. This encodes CASSQERSVAGGEQYF.

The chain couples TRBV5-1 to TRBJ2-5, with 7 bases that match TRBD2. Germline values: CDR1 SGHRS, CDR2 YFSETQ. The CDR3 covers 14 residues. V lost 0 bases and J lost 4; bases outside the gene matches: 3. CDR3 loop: CASSLDSGGETQYF. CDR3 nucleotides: TGCGCCAGCAGCTTGGACTCGGGGGGAGAGACCCAGTACTTC.

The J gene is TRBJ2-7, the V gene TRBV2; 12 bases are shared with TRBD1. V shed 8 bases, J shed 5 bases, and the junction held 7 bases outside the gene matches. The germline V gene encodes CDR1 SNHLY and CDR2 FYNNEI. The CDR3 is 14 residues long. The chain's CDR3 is CASLGTGGFNEQYF. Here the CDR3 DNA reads TGTGCCAGCCTGGGGACAGGGGGCTTCAACGAGCAGTACTTC.

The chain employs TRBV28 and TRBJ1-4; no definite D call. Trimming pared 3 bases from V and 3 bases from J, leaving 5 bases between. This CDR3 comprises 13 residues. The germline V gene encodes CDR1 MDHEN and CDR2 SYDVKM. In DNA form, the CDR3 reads TGTGCCAGCAGTTTTTCGGCTAATGAAAAACTGTTTTTT. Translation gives CASSFSANEKLFF.

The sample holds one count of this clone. The CDR3 here is CASSFRGLAFTGELFF. CDR3 coding DNA: TGTGCCAGCAGCTTCCGCGGACTAGCGTTCACCGGGGAGCTGTTTTTT. V gene TRBV11-2 combines with J gene TRBJ2-2; TRBD2 aligns across 9 bases. CDR3 length: 16 amino acids. The V segment lost 3 bases and the J segment 4 bases; nucleotides outside the gene matches: 6. The germline gives CDR1 SGHAT, CDR2 FQNNGV.

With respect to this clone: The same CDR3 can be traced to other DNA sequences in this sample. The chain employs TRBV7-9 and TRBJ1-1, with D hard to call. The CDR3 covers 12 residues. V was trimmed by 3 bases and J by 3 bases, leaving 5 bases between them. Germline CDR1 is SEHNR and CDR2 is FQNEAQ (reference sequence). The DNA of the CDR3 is TGTGCCAGCAGCTTTGGGGACACTGAAGCTTTCTTT. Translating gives CASSFGDTEAFF.